The 13 T cell receptor beta chains in this list originate from one sample, sequenced in a study of OX40 agonist ivuxolimab in advanced cancers. Library preparation was by the immunoSEQ multiplex PCR assay. TCRdb took this table from immuneACCESS and kept in-frame rearrangements with V and J called. Such tables lack part of the clones; where checked against another copy, unresolved V genes explain under half of the gap, and the rest is unexplained. The sample table shows 60,000 to 100,000 clones, and more than 75% are seen once. Approximately 0.25% of the sample goes to the ten largest clones. Sequences were derived from CD4+ or CD8+ T cells sorted from blood, sampled in a trial of the OX40 agonist ivuxolimab. The receptors derive from an adult with an advanced solid tumor such as melanoma, head and neck, liver or kidney cancer.

There are a few counts of this clone. The genes are TRBV28 and TRBJ1-1; D uncertain. Trimming pared 1 base from V and 2 bases from J, leaving 2 bases between. CDR1 is MDHEN and CDR2 is SYDVKM in the germline V gene. This CDR3 spans 12 amino acids. CDR3 amino acids: CASSLSNTEAFF. The CDR3 coding sequence is TGTGCCAGCAGTTTATCCAACACTGAAGCTTTCTTT.

Concerning this clone itself: Relative to the germline gene, one junction end is altered; a read error may explain this. The chain joins TRBV29-1 to TRBJ1-1; 9 nucleotides agree with TRBD1. The CDR3 is 12 residues long. Germline-derived CDR1 and CDR2 are SQVTM and ANQGSEA. The CDR3 coding sequence is TGCAGCGTGGGGACAGGGAACGCTGAAGCTTTCTTT. This sequence encodes CSVGTGNAEAFF. Full variable domain (rest looked up from reference TRBV29-1 and TRBJ1-1): SAVISQKPSRDICQRGTSLTIQCQVDSQVTMMFWYRQQPGQSLTLIATANQGSEATYESGFVIDKFPISRPNLTFSTLTVSNMSPEDSSIYLCSVGTGNAEAFFGQGTRLTVV.

The chain couples TRBV14 to TRBJ2-6; D unresolved. Trimming cost V 1 base and J 0 bases, with 19 bases left between them. The CDR3 extends over 20 amino acids. Germline lookup yields CDR1 SGHDN and CDR2 FVKESK. Written as DNA, the CDR3 is TGTGCCAGCAGCCAAGGATTCGGAGATGGATTTTACTCTGGGGCCAACGTCCTGACTTTC. Translation: CASSQGFGDGFYSGANVLTF.

This clone was detected once. The V and J genes are TRBV5-1 and TRBJ1-1; weak D call: TRBD1 (6 bases). V shed 2 bases and J shed 4 bases, with 12 bases lying between them. Looked up from germline, CDR1 is SGHRS and CDR2 is YFSETQ. This CDR3 comprises 14 residues. CDR3 bases: TGCGCCAGCAGCTTCGTTCAGGGGAGCACTGAAGCTTTCTTT. Translating it yields CASSFVQGSTEAFF.

The chain uses TRBV19 and TRBJ2-1, with TRBD2 identical over 10 bases. This CDR3 contains 16 residues. V lost 8 bases, J lost 7 bases, and 14 bases stayed unmatched. CDR1 LNHDA and CDR2 SQIVND come from the germline V gene (reference sequence). CDR3 coding DNA: TGTGCCAGTGGCACACCCTCCAGCGGGGGGGGGAATGAGCAGTTCTTC. This translates into CASGTPSSGGGNEQFF.

V is TRBV10-1 and J is TRBJ2-1, with 12 bases matching TRBD2. Germline V lookup: CDR1 WNHNN, CDR2 SYGVQD (reference sequence). CDR3 size: 14 residues. V shed 6 bases, J shed 6 bases, and the junction held 3 bases outside the gene matches. CDR3 in amino acids: CASSLTSGSNEQFF. The CDR3 DNA sequence: TGCGCCAGCAGCCTGACTAGCGGGAGCAATGAGCAGTTCTTC.

The chain is built from TRBV7-2 and TRBJ2-7, with D possibly being TRBD2 (6 bases). CDR1 and CDR2 from the germline V gene are SGHTA and FQGNSA. The V gene lost 8 bases and the J gene lost 6 bases, with 17 bases spanning the gap. The CDR3 covers 13 residues. The CDR3 loop reads CASQWEVTTEQYF. In DNA, the CDR3 is TGTGCCAGCCAGTGGGAGGTCACGACCGAGCAGTACTTC.

The chain combines TRBV27 with TRBJ2-1; 8 bases line up with TRBD1. CDR3 size: 13 residues. The V and J ends lost 5 bases and 9 bases, in that order; junction bases with no gene match: 6. Germline V gene data show CDR1 as MNHEY and CDR2 as SMNVEV (reference sequence). Here the CDR3 DNA reads TGTGCCAGCAGTCCAGCGACAGGGGTTGAGCAGTTCTTC. Translation gives CASSPATGVEQFF.

The chain carries TRBV7-9 and TRBJ2-7; 7 nucleotides agree with TRBD1. The germline gives CDR1 SEHNR, CDR2 FQNEAQ (reference sequence). The CDR3 runs 15 residues. Trimming at V came to 1 base and at J to 11 bases, leaving 14 bases not matched to a gene. This chain's CDR3 is CASSLGQGIPTWEYF. DNA for the CDR3: TGTGCCAGCAGCTTAGGACAGGGAATTCCTACGTGGGAGTACTTC.

V and J are TRBV11-3 and TRBJ1-4; D is unresolved. Germline V gene lookup returns CDR1 SGHNT and CDR2 YENEEA. V dropped 1 base and J dropped 5 bases, with 5 bases sitting between them. The CDR3 is made up of 13 amino acids. The CDR3 reads CASSLGINEKLFF. In nucleotides, the CDR3 is TGTGCCAGCAGCTTAGGGATAAATGAAAAACTGTTTTTT.

The gene calls are TRBV5-4 and TRBJ2-7, with 10 bases matching TRBD2. The V segment lost 4 bases and the J segment 0 bases; nucleotides outside the gene matches: 7. Germline-derived CDR1 and CDR2 are SGHNT and YYREEE (reference sequence). The CDR3 length is 16 residues. The CDR3: CASSLSGRGPSYEQYF. CDR3 sequence (DNA): TGTGCCAGCAGCCTAAGCGGGAGGGGCCCCTCCTACGAGCAGTACTTC.

J is TRBJ1-1 and V is TRBV28, with D maybe TRBD1 (5 bases). Deletions cut 6 bases from V and 10 bases from J, with 24 bases between. Germline V gene data show CDR1 as MDHEN and CDR2 as SYDVKM. The CDR3 is 15 residues long. CDR3 residues: CASSPRDRHEKGAFF. The CDR3 region has the DNA TGTGCCAGCAGCCCCCGGGACCGACACGAAAAGGGAGCTTTCTTT.

The rearrangement joins TRBV14 to TRBJ2-1, with TRBD2 matching over 7 bases. CDR3 length: 15 residues. After removal of 5 bases from V and 2 bases from J, the junction contained 6 bases not matched to a gene. CDR1 is SGHDN and CDR2 is FVKESK in the germline V gene. The CDR3 loop reads CASSKPSGAYNEQFF. The CDR3 DNA reads as TGTGCCAGCAGCAAGCCTAGCGGAGCCTACAATGAGCAGTTCTTC.